The present T cell receptor beta chain was sequenced within a study of graft-versus-host responses after intestinal transplantation. Study-level information: Transplants given to recipients were multivisceral, liver-intestinal, or isolated intestinal.

CDR1 and CDR2 (germline): SEHNR, FQNEAQ (reference sequence). V shed 7 bases and J shed 4 bases, with 22 bases lying between them. This CDR3 has 16 residues. This clone occurred once. Its matching antigen is unknown. Study conclusions and caveats: Peak circulating GvH clone levels tracked with early post-transplant HvG declines.

Generated by immunoSEQ multiplex PCR, the TCRdb table keeps only in-frame clones and is missing some. The table includes more than 65,000 clones, 92% detected once. The sequences come from unstimulated CD8+ T cells sorted from spleen or lymph node cells, collected before transplant. This receptor was taken from a human donor who was the organ donor for an intestinal transplant. This chain connects TRBV7-9 to TRBJ2-5; D may be TRBD1 (6 bases). The CDR3 coding sequence is TGTGCCAGCACCACCCCGCAGGGGCCGTATCTAGAGACCCAGTACTTC. As protein: CASTTPQGPYLETQYF. Looking up the rest from reference TRBV7-9 and TRBJ2-5 gives the full variable domain: DTGVSQNPRHKITKRGQNVTFRCDPISEHNRLYWYRQTLGQGPEFLTYFQNEAQLEKSRLLSDRFSAERPKGSFSTLEIQRTEQGDSAMYLCASTTPQGPYLETQYFGPGTRLLVL.